Shown below are 32 T cell receptor beta chains from a single sample sequenced in a study of T cells after yellow fever vaccination. Via MiXCR, TCRdb re-called the 5' RACE reads, giving one row per CDR3 protein. The sample lists roughly 32,000 distinct CDR3 sequences, 6.6% occurring once. The source was PBMCs, either bulk or a sorted T-cell subset (CD4+, CD8+, memory, or dextramer-sorted; not recorded which), collected on the day of the first yellow fever vaccination. These receptor sequences come from a man between 18 and 35 years old who received the YFV17D yellow fever vaccine.

At least ten counts were recorded for this clonotype. The rearrangement uses TRBV24-1 and TRBJ2-3, with D perhaps matching TRBD1 or TRBD2 (6 bases each). Trimming took 9 bases from V and 2 from J, leaving 8 bases between them. CDR1 and CDR2 from the germline V gene are KGHDR and SFDVKD. The CDR3 is 12 residues long. CDR3: CATGGLTDTQYF. Here the CDR3 DNA reads TGTGCCACCGGGGGGCTCACAGATACGCAGTATTTT.

This clonotype was counted many times. The chain is built from TRBV3-1 and TRBJ2-4, with TRBD1 matching over 9 bases. The CDR3 is 15 residues long. Germline loops: CDR1 LGHDT, CDR2 YNNKEL (reference sequence). V gave up 1 base and J gave up 7 bases; unmatched junction bases: 5. CDR3 loop: CASSQVRDRANIQYF. The DNA of the CDR3 is TGTGCCAGCAGCCAAGTCCGGGACAGGGCGAACATTCAGTACTTC. Full variable domain (remainder filled in from reference TRBV3-1 and TRBJ2-4): DTAVSQTPKYLVTQMGNDKSIKCEQNLGHDTMYWYKQDSKKFLKIMFSYNNKELIINETVPNRFSPKSPDKAHLNLHINSLELGDSAVYFCASSQVRDRANIQYFGAGTRLSVL.

A remark on this clonotype: One end of the junction varies from germline; a read error may be responsible. The chain couples TRBV29-1 to TRBJ2-1; the D gene is possibly TRBD1 (5 bases). Germline values: CDR1 SQVTM, CDR2 ANQGSEA. The CDR3 contains 13 residues. CDR3 residues: CSVWGATGNEHFF. In nucleotides, the CDR3 is TGCAGCGTCTGGGGCGCGACGGGTAATGAGCATTTCTTC.

The V call is TRBV4-3, the J call TRBJ1-1, with 8 bases identical to TRBD1. After removal of 0 bases from V and 2 bases from J, the junction contained 5 bases not matched to a gene. Germline CDR1 is LGHNA and CDR2 is YSLEER. CDR3 length equals 16 residues. As DNA, the CDR3 is TGCGCCAGCAGCCAAGACCCTACAGGGGGTAACACTGAAGCTTTCTTT. Protein sequence: CASSQDPTGGNTEAFF.

A remark on this clonotype: A read error is possible here, since a much larger clone lies one base away. The chain has TRBV2 and TRBJ2-5, with D hard to call. The length of the CDR3 is 12 residues. The germline CDR1 and CDR2 sequences are SNHLY and FYNNEI. Trimming left V 10 bases short and J 2 bases short, with 11 bases between. CDR3 loop: CATRKDQETQYF. The CDR3 bases are TGTGCCACCAGGAAAGATCAAGAGACCCAGTACTTC.

V is TRBV30 and J is TRBJ1-2; D possibly corresponds to TRBD1 (5 bases). The V gene lost 5 bases and the J gene lost 6 bases, with 16 bases spanning the gap. Germline CDR1 GTSNPN, CDR2 SVGIG (reference sequence). This CDR3 contains 13 residues. CDR3 amino acids: CAWELWGTDGYTF. In DNA, the CDR3 is TGTGCCTGGGAACTTTGGGGGACGGATGGCTACACCTTC.

This clonotype was seen repeatedly, ten times or more. The chain recombines TRBV6-1 with TRBJ1-1; TRBD1 aligns across 10 bases. Germline trimming cut 6 bases from V and 0 bases from J; bases unmatched to any gene: 10. Germline V gene sequence: CDR1 MNHNS, CDR2 SASEGT. This CDR3 has 17 amino acids. The CDR3 DNA reads TGTGCCAGCAGAGATCTAGGACAGGGGGTGATGAACACTGAAGCTTTCTTT. Amino acids: CASRDLGQGVMNTEAFF.

The sample holds a few counts of this clonotype. This clone may be a read error of a much larger clone one base away. The V call is TRBV29-1, the J call TRBJ1-1; D not resolved. The length of the CDR3 is 14 residues. V lost 5 bases and J 5 bases, leaving 18 bases between the germline ends. Germline V CDR1 and CDR2: SQVTM, ANQGSEA. CDR3: CSVPIYWERTEAFF. CDR3 DNA: TGCAGCGTTCCCATATACTGGGAGCGGACTGAAGCTTTCTTT. Combining the CDR3 with reference TRBV29-1 and TRBJ1-1 gives the whole variable domain SAVISQKPSRDICQRGTSLTIQCQVDSQVTMMFWYRQQPGQSLTLIATANQGSEATYESGFVIDKFPISRPNLTFSTLTVSNMSPEDSSIYLCSVPIYWERTEAFFGQGTRLTVV.

This clonotype was seen only a few times. The chain uses TRBV7-6 and TRBJ2-5; 12 nucleotides agree with TRBD2. CDR3 length: 15 residues. The J segment lost 4 bases and the V segment lost 5 bases, leaving 5 bases of the junction unmatched. Per germline, CDR1 SGHVS and CDR2 FNYEAQ. CDR3 amino acids: CASSVTSGGTETQYF. In DNA, the CDR3 is TGTGCCAGCAGCGTGACTAGCGGGGGAACAGAGACCCAGTACTTC. The full variable domain, completed using reference TRBV7-6 and TRBJ2-5, is GAGVSQSPRYKVTKRGQDVALRCDPISGHVSLYWYRQALGQGPEFLTYFNYEAQQDKSGLPNDRFSAERPEGSISTLTIQRTEQRDSAMYRCASSVTSGGTETQYFGPGTRLLVL.

This clonotype was detected ten times or more. The chain carries TRBV6-6 and TRBJ2-7; no firm D call. Germline V gives CDR1 MNHNY, CDR2 SVGAGI (reference sequence). This CDR3 contains 13 residues. V was pared by 6 bases and J by 5 bases, with 14 bases between. This CDR3 is CASSPQRKDEQYF. CDR3 sequence (DNA): TGTGCCAGCAGCCCACAGAGAAAGGACGAGCAGTACTTC.

Ten or more counts support this clonotype. This chain connects TRBV15 to TRBJ1-2; possibly TRBD1 for D (5 bases). Per germline, CDR1 LNHNV and CDR2 YYDKDF (reference sequence). The CDR3 sequence is 15 residues long. V lost 5 bases, J lost 2 bases, and 15 bases lay in between. The CDR3 here is CATSDPDGGNYGYTF. In DNA form, the CDR3 reads TGTGCCACCAGCGATCCGGACGGGGGGAACTATGGCTACACCTTC. Together with reference TRBV15 and TRBJ1-2, the CDR3 gives the full variable domain: DAMVIQNPRYQVTQFGKPVTLSCSQTLNHNVMYWYQQKSSQAPKLLFHYYDKDFNNEADTPDNFQSRRPNTSFCFLDIRSPGLGDTAMYLCATSDPDGGNYGYTFGSGTRLTVV.

On this clonotype itself: This clone may be a read error of a much larger clone one base away. The chain links TRBV7-2 to TRBJ2-7; perhaps TRBD1 as D (5 bases). Germline lookup yields CDR1 SGHTA and CDR2 FQGNSA. This CDR3 has 12 residues. The V end was cut by 5 bases, the J end by 4 bases, with 9 bases between. CDR3 in amino acids: CASSPGCYEQYF. DNA for the CDR3: TGTGCCAGCAGCCCAGGGTGTTACGAGCAGTACTTC.

This clonotype appeared many times. The chain combines TRBV7-8 with TRBJ2-2; 13 bases match TRBD2. The CDR3 loop spans 16 amino acids. Germline-derived CDR1 and CDR2 are SGHVS and FQNEAQ. V dropped 5 bases and J dropped 4; count of bases not matched to a gene: 4. In DNA, the CDR3 is TGTGCCAGCAGCCCGCGGACTAGCGGGGGCACCGGGGAGCTGTTTTTT. Amino acid sequence: CASSPRTSGGTGELFF.

This clonotype came up a few times. V usage is TRBV4-3 and J usage is TRBJ1-2; D gene unclear. Germline V gives CDR1 LGHNA, CDR2 YSLEER. This CDR3 contains 17 residues. V was clipped by 4 bases and J by 4 bases, with 22 bases between them. The CDR3 loop reads CASSPSRSPGVVYGYTF. The CDR3 DNA is TGCGCCAGCAGCCCTAGCAGGTCGCCTGGTGTGGTCTATGGCTACACCTTC.

This clonotype was detected ten times or more. The chain uses TRBV20-1 and TRBJ2-1, with D maybe TRBD1 (6 bases). Germline CDR1 DFQATT, CDR2 SNEGSKA (reference sequence). V dropped 8 bases and J dropped 9 bases, with 14 bases sitting between them. This CDR3 region has 11 residues. The CDR3 sequence is CSSRTVAEQFF. CDR3 nucleotides: TGCAGTTCAAGGACAGTAGCTGAGCAGTTCTTC.

V is TRBV20-1 and J is TRBJ2-1; TRBD2 agrees at 7 bases. Germline CDR1 is DFQATT and CDR2 is SNEGSKA (reference sequence). Trimming at V came to 6 bases and at J to 7 bases, leaving 6 bases not matched to a gene. This CDR3 has 12 amino acids. The DNA for the CDR3 is TGCAGTGCCCTAGGACTAGGTAATGAGCAGTTCTTC. Translated, it gives CSALGLGNEQFF.

In its sample, this clonotype was seen many times. The V and J genes are TRBV11-3 and TRBJ2-1, with D possibly TRBD2 on 6 matching bases. Trimming shortened V by 0 bases and J by 2 bases, and 8 bases separated the two germline ends. This CDR3 is 15 amino acids long. The germline V gene encodes CDR1 SGHNT and CDR2 YENEEA. CDR3 protein: CASSLELAPYNEQFF. The CDR3 DNA sequence: TGTGCCAGCAGCTTAGAACTAGCCCCCTACAATGAGCAGTTCTTC.

In this sample, this clonotype turned up many times. This chain joins TRBV20-1 and TRBJ1-2; possible D gene TRBD1, 6 bases. CDR1 is DFQATT, CDR2 SNEGSKA, per germline (reference sequence). CDR3 length equals 12 residues. V was pared by 5 bases and J by 6 bases, with 13 bases between. CDR3 sequence reads: CSALSGVDGYTF. The CDR3 nucleotides are TGCAGTGCTCTCTCAGGGGTCGATGGCTACACCTTC.

This clonotype was counted ten times or more. The gene calls are TRBV20-1 and TRBJ2-3; D call uncertain. The V gene lost 0 bases and the J gene lost 2 bases, with 6 bases spanning the gap. CDR3 size: 13 residues. Germline V lookup: CDR1 DFQATT, CDR2 SNEGSKA (reference sequence). The CDR3 DNA sequence: TGCAGTGCTAGAGAGGTGTACACAGATACGCAGTATTTT. Translating gives CSAREVYTDTQYF.

At least ten counts were recorded for this clonotype. Here the CDR3 reads CASSHPAGTEGNTIYF. The DNA of the CDR3 is TGTGCCAGCAGCCATCCCGCCGGGACTGAAGGAAACACCATATATTTT. The chain employs TRBV12-3 or TRBV12-4 and TRBJ1-3, with D maybe TRBD1 (5 bases). V lost 6 bases to trimming and J lost 4 bases, with 19 bases between them. The length of the CDR3 is 16 residues.

This clonotype came up many times. The chain is built from TRBV28 and TRBJ1-5; D might be TRBD1 (6 bases). The ends were cut back, 6 bases at V and 2 bases at J, with 17 bases in the middle. The CDR3 contains 16 residues. Germline CDR1 MDHEN, CDR2 SYDVKM. The CDR3 sequence: CASRTWTAGGNQPQHF. CDR3 nucleotides: TGTGCCAGCAGAACCTGGACAGCAGGAGGCAATCAGCCCCAGCATTTT. The variable domain in full, with the rest retrieved from reference TRBV28 and TRBJ1-5, is DVKVTQSSRYLVKRTGEKVFLECVQDMDHENMFWYRQDPGLGLRLIYFSYDVKMKEKGDIPEGYSVSREKKERFSLILESASTNQTSMYLCASRTWTAGGNQPQHFGDGTRLSIL.

The V gene is TRBV12-3 or TRBV12-4, the J gene TRBJ1-2, with D unresolved. V shed 1 base and J shed 4 bases, with 16 bases lying between them. The CDR3 length is 16 residues. The CDR3 DNA reads as TGTGCCAGCAGTTTAGGAGGCCAGCTAGGGATCTATGGCTACACCTTC. This translates into CASSLGGQLGIYGYTF.

The table lists this clonotype with a few counts. The chain uses TRBV25-1 and TRBJ2-1, with TRBD2 matching over 9 bases. The CDR3 consists of 16 residues. V lost 4 bases to trimming and J lost 6 bases; unmatched junction nucleotides: 10. The V gene's germline CDR1 is MGHDK and CDR2 SYGVNS. The CDR3 sequence is CASSVRERGAANEQFF. The CDR3 nucleotides read TGTGCCAGCAGTGTAAGGGAGCGGGGGGCCGCCAATGAGCAGTTCTTC.

This clonotype was detected many times. This rearrangement joins TRBV6-4 to TRBJ1-6; 9 bases align to TRBD1. After removal of 10 bases from V and 9 bases from J, the junction contained 10 bases not matched to a gene. Germline CDR1 reads MRHNA; CDR2 reads SNTAGT. The CDR3 sequence is 14 residues long. The CDR3 DNA reads TGTGCCACCGCGGAGACAGGGGGTGGTTCACCCCTCCACTTT. It yields the protein CATAETGGGSPLHF.

This clonotype was seen at least ten times. The chain combines TRBV6-2 or TRBV6-3 with TRBJ2-5; either TRBD1 or TRBD2 may supply D (6 bases each). CDR1 is MNHEY and CDR2 is SVGEGT in the germline V gene. CDR3 size: 14 residues. Trimming cost V 5 bases and J 5 bases, with 15 bases left between them. The CDR3 DNA reads TGTGCCAGCAGTGCCGAGGGGGGCCGCGAGACCCAGTACTTC. It specifies CASSAEGGRETQYF.

This clonotype came up many times. V usage is TRBV11-2 and J usage is TRBJ2-7; D gene ambiguous. The CDR3 covers 11 residues. CDR1 is SGHAT and CDR2 is FQNNGV in the germline V gene. V was shortened by 5 bases and J by 7 bases, with 9 bases between the two germline ends. The CDR3 reads CASSLNWEQYF. CDR3 nucleotide sequence: TGTGCCAGCAGCCTTAATTGGGAGCAGTACTTC.

Written as DNA, the CDR3 is TGTGCCAGCAGCCCGGGACTGCGCACAGATACGCAGTATTTT. Translation: CASSPGLRTDTQYF. This chain connects TRBV5-4 to TRBJ2-3; D possibly corresponds to TRBD2 (6 bases). In germline, CDR1 is SGHNT, CDR2 YYREEE (reference sequence). The CDR3 runs to 14 residues. V was trimmed by 4 bases and J by 1 base, leaving 10 bases between them.

This clonotype has at least ten counts. As DNA, the CDR3 is TGCAGCGTTGATGGAGGGCCGGGGGGCTACACCTTC. Protein: CSVDGGPGGYTF. This chain links TRBV29-1 with TRBJ1-2; D gene unclear. The V end was cut by 3 bases, the J end by 8 bases, with 13 bases between. The germline CDR1 and CDR2 sequences are SQVTM and ANQGSEA. The CDR3 extends over 12 amino acids. Variable domain in full (rest from reference TRBV29-1 and TRBJ1-2): SAVISQKPSRDICQRGTSLTIQCQVDSQVTMMFWYRQQPGQSLTLIATANQGSEATYESGFVIDKFPISRPNLTFSTLTVSNMSPEDSSIYLCSVDGGPGGYTFGSGTRLTVV.

The chain recombines TRBV7-3 with TRBJ2-3; TRBD2 might be the D (5 bases). The CDR3 runs to 15 residues. CDR1 SGHTA and CDR2 FQGTGA come from the germline V gene. The ends were cut back, 3 bases at V and 2 bases at J, with 12 bases in the middle. This CDR3 reads CASSFLRANTDTQYF. The CDR3 DNA sequence: TGTGCCAGCAGCTTCTTGAGGGCCAACACAGATACGCAGTATTTT.

This clonotype appeared many times. The chain uses TRBV7-2 and TRBJ2-1; D possibly matches TRBD1 or TRBD2 (5 bases each). Germline-derived CDR1 and CDR2 are SGHTA and FQGNSA. CDR3 length: 13 residues. V was pared by 3 bases and J by 8 bases, with 11 bases between. As DNA, the CDR3 is TGTGCCAGCAGCTTCGGGGCCTTCGATGAGCAGTTCTTC. It is translated as CASSFGAFDEQFF.

On this clonotype itself: A junction boundary mismatches the germline segment, possibly from a read error. This CDR3 reads CCAKSRDSNVPGELFF. The CDR3 coding sequence is TGCTGTGCTAAGAGCCGGGACTCCAACGTTCCCGGGGAGCTGTTTTTT. This sequence joins TRBV20-1 and TRBJ2-2, with TRBD2 as a possible D gene (6 bases). The V gene's germline CDR1 is DFQATT and CDR2 SNEGSKA (reference sequence). CDR3 length equals 16 residues.

This clonotype has just a few counts. V and J are TRBV7-2 and TRBJ1-1, with TRBD1 matching 8 bases. This CDR3 contains 16 residues. Per the germline V gene, CDR1 is SGHTA and CDR2 is FQGNSA. V trimming: 5 bases; J trimming: 0 bases; junction bases outside the gene matches: 8. CDR3 nucleotide sequence: TGTGCCAGCAGCCCCCGACAGGGGTTAATGAACACTGAAGCTTTCTTT. It codes for CASSPRQGLMNTEAFF.